This T cell receptor (beta chain) was observed in a study of blood T cells in healthy people across ages. The authors ran a second PCR of about 6 to 11 cycles using a sample-barcoded 5' primer and a J-beta primer mix. Each cDNA molecule received a tag from a template-switch adaptor that had 12 random nucleotides. The study obtained at least 3 million CDR3-containing paired-end reads from every sample. MiXCR, applied by TCRdb to the 5' RACE reads, yields one record per CDR3 protein. The sample includes approximately 680,000 distinct CDR3 sequences, roughly 32% of them seen just once. Germline V gene data show CDR1 as MDHEN and CDR2 as SYDVKM. The length of the CDR3 is 17 residues. V gave up 6 bases and J gave up 2 bases; unmatched junction bases: 14. As regards this clonotype: This may be a read error: a much more frequent sequence differs by one nucleotide.

Total RNA extraction produced at least 5.5 micrograms (per sample) for the study. The sequenced sample consisted of blood. This TCR was sampled from a woman aged 80 or over in good health. The rearrangement links TRBV28 to TRBJ2-3; 7 bases align to TRBD1. The CDR3 nucleotides are TGTGCCAGCAGGGTGAGACAGGGAATCATGTACACAGATACGCAGTATTTT. Residues: CASRVRQGIMYTDTQYF.